This T cell receptor beta chain derives from a study of cytomegalovirus exposure and HLA in healthy donors. Study observations and caveats: Researchers reportedly found TCR beta sequences accurately predicted most subjects' HLA-A and HLA-B alleles. In presence/absence analyses, roughly uniform sequencing depth across donors was assumed.

Comment on this clone: Its antigen is unidentified.

PCR was performed using 60 Vbeta and 13 Jbeta primers. Produced via immunoSEQ multiplex PCR; TCRdb's table is partial and in-frame only. The repertoire holds about 180,000 clones, with 65% to 85% as singletons. The germline CDR1 and CDR2 sequences are SEHNR and FQNEAQ (reference sequence). V lost 5 bases, J lost 2 bases, and 10 bases stayed unmatched. The CDR3 runs 16 residues. The clonotype comes from a man in his fifties or sixties in good health and CMV-seronegative. The V gene is TRBV7-9, the J gene TRBJ1-2; 8 bases agree with TRBD1. The sample taken for sequencing was PBMCs. The DNA of the CDR3 is TGTGCCAGCAGCCTCGTCGTGGGACAGGAGAACTATGGCTACACCTTC. Protein sequence: CASSLVVGQENYGYTF.